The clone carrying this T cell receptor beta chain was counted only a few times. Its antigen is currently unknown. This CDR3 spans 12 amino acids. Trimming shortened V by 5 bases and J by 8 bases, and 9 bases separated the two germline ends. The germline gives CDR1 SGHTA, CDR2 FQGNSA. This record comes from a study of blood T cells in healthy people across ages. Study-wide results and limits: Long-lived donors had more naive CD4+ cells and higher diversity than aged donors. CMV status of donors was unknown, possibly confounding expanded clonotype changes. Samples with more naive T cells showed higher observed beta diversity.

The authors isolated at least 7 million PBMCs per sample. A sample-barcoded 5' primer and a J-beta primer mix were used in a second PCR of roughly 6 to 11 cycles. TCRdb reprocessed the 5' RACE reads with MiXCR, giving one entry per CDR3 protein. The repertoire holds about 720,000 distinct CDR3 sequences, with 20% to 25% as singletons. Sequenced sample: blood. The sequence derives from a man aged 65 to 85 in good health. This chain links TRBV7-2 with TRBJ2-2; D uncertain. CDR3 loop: CASSPSWGELFF. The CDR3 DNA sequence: TGTGCCAGCAGCCCCTCCTGGGGGGAGCTGTTTTTT.